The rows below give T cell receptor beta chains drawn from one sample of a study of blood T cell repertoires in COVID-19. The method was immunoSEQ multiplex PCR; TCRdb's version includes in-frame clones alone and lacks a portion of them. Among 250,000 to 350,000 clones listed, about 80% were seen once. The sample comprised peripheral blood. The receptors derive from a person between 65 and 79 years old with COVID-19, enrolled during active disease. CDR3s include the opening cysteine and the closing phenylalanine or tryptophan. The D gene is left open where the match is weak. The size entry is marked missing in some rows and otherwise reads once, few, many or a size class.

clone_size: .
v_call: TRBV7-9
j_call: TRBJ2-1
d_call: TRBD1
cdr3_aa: CASSLLKGGWGISYNEQFF
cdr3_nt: TGTGCCAGCAGCTTACTCAAAGGGGGCTGGGGTATCTCCTACAATGAGCAGTTCTTC

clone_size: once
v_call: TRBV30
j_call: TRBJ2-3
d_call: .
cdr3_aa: CAWRPRGVSDTQYF
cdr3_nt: TGTGCCTGGAGACCCAGGGGAGTTTCAGATACGCAGTATTTT

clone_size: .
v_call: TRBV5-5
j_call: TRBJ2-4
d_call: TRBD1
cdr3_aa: CASRWGTGLDIQYF
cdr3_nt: TGTGCCAGCAGATGGGGGACAGGGTTGGACATTCAGTACTTC

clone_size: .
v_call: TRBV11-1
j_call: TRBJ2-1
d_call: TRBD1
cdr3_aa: CASSPRTGKYNEQFF
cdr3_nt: TGTGCCAGCAGCCCGCGGACAGGGAAGTACAATGAGCAGTTCTTC

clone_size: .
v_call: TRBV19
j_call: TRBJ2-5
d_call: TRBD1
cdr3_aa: CASSIGGQIQETQYF
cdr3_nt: TGTGCCAGTAGTATAGGGGGACAGATACAAGAGACCCAGTACTTC

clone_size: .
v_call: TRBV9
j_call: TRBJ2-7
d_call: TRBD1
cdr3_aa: CASTKGAGSLEQYF
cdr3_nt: TGTGCCAGCACAAAGGGGGCTGGAAGCTTGGAGCAGTACTTC

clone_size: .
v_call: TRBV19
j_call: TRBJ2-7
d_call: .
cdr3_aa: CASNDSPSYEQYF
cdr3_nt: TGTGCCAGTAACGACAGCCCTTCCTACGAGCAGTACTTC

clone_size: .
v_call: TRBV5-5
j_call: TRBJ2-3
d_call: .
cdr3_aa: CASSLAGSGGTDTQYF
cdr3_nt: TGTGCCAGCAGCTTGGCGGGTAGCGGAGGCACAGATACGCAGTATTTT

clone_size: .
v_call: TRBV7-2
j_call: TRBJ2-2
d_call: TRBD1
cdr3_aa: CASSLKTGYNTGELFF
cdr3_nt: TGTGCCAGCAGCCTGAAGACAGGGTATAACACCGGGGAGCTGTTTTTT

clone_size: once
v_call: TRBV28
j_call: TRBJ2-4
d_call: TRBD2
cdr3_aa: CASSRPGSGGGSKNIQYF
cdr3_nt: TGTGCCAGCAGCCGCCCGGGGAGCGGGGGTGGATCCAAAAACATTCAGTACTTC

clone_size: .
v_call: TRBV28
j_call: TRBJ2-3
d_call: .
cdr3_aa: CASSESGTGADTQYF
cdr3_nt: TGTGCCAGCAGCGAAAGCGGGACAGGAGCAGATACGCAGTATTTT

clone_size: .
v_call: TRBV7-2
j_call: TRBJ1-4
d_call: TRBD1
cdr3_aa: CASRLTGGRNNEKLFF
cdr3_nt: TGTGCCAGCAGATTGACAGGGGGCAGGAATAATGAAAAACTGTTTTTT

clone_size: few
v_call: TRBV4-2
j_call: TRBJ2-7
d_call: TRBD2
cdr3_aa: CASSQDRGLGSSYEQYF
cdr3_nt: TGTGCCAGCAGCCAAGACAGGGGACTAGGAAGCTCCTACGAGCAGTACTTC

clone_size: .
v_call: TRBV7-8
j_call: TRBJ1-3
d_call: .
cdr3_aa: CASSLLPRGNTIYF
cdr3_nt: TGTGCCAGCAGCTTACTCCCCAGGGGAAACACCATATATTTT

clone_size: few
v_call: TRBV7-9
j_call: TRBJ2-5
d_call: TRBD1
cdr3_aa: CASSFRQGSQETQYF
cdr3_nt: TGTGCCAGCAGCTTCCGACAGGGTTCCCAAGAGACCCAGTACTTC

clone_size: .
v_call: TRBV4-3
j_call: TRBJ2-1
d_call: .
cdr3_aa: CASSLTHSSYNEQFF
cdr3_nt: TGCGCCAGCAGCCTAACCCACAGCTCCTACAATGAGCAGTTCTTC

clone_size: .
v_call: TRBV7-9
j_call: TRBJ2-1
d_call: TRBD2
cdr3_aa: CASYPTGTINEQFF
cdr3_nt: TGTGCCAGCTACCCGACCGGGACTATCAATGAGCAGTTCTTC

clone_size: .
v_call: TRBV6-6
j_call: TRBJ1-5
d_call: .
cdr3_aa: CASSLANQGSNQPQHF
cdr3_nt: TGTGCCAGCAGTCTCGCAAATCAGGGCAGCAATCAGCCCCAGCATTTT

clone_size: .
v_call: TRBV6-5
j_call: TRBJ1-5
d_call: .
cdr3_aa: CASRAGTHNQPQHF
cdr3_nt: TGTGCCAGCAGGGCCGGGACACACAATCAGCCCCAGCATTTT

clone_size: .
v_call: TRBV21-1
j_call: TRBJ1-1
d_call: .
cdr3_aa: CASNRARGASGAFF
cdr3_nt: TGTGCCAGTAACAGGGCAAGGGGCGCTTCGGGAGCTTTCTTT

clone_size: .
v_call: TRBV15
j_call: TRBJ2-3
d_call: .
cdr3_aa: CATSRGRGHTDTQYF
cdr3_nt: TGTGCCACCAGCAGAGGAAGGGGACACACAGATACGCAGTATTTT

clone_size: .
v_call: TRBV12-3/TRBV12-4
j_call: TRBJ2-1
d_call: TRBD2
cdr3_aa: CASSRRGDEQFF
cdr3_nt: TGTGCCAGCAGTAGGCGGGGGGATGAGCAGTTCTTC

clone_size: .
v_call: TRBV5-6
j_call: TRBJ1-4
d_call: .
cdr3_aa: CASSRVDSSNEKLFF
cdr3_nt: TGTGCCAGCAGCAGAGTAGACAGCAGTAATGAAAAACTGTTTTTT

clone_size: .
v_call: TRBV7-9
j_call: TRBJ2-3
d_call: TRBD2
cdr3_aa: CASGGVGTDTQYF
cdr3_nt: TGTGCCAGCGGGGGGGTCGGCACAGATACGCAGTATTTT

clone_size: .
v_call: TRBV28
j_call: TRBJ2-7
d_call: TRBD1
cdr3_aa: CASSAGQGAVDEQYF
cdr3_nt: TGTGCCAGCAGTGCCGGACAGGGGGCTGTCGACGAGCAGTACTTC

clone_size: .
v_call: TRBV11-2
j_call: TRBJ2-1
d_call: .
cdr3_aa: CASNEGRGSGNEQFF
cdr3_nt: TGTGCCAGCAACGAAGGGCGGGGCTCGGGGAATGAGCAGTTCTTC

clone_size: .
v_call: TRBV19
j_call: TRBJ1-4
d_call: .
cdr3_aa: CASSTTVATNEKLFF
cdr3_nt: TGTGCCAGTAGTACGACAGTTGCAACTAATGAAAAACTGTTTTTT

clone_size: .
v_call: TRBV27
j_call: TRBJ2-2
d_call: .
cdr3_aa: CASSLLGTGELFF
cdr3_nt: TGTGCCAGCAGTTTACTAGGCACCGGGGAGCTGTTTTTT

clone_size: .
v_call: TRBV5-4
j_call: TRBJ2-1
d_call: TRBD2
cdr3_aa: CASSASASGRTYNEQFF
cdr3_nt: TGTGCCAGCAGCGCCTCTGCTAGCGGGAGGACCTACAATGAGCAGTTCTTC

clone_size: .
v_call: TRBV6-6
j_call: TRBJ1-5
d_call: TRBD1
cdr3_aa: CASGPGQDNQPQHF
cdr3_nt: TGTGCCAGCGGGCCGGGACAGGACAATCAGCCCCAGCATTTT

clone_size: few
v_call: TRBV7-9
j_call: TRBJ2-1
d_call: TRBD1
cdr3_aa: CASSLKTGENNEQFF
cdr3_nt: TGTGCCAGCAGCTTAAAGACAGGGGAAAACAATGAGCAGTTCTTC

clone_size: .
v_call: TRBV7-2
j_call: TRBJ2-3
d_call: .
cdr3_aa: CASTLPPGGSTDTQYF
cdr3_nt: TGTGCCAGCACCCTCCCTCCTGGCGGGAGCACAGATACGCAGTATTTT

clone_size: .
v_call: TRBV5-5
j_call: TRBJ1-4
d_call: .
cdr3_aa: CASSLSPGDEKLFF
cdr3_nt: TGTGCCAGCAGCTTAAGTCCAGGGGATGAAAAACTGTTTTTT

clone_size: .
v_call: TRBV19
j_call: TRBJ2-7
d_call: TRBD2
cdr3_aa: CASSLLAGGAYEQYF
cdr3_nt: TGTGCCAGTAGTTTACTAGCGGGAGGCGCCTACGAGCAGTACTTC

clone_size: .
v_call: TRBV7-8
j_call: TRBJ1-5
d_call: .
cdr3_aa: CASSWSGINQPQHF
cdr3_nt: TGTGCCAGCTCGTGGTCAGGGATTAATCAGCCCCAGCATTTT

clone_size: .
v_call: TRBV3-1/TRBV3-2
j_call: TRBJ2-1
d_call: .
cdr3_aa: CASSPGGGQFF
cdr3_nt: TGTGCCAGCAGTCCCGGGGGAGGGCAGTTCTTC

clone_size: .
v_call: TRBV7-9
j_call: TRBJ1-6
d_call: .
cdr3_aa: CASSSDKDRRNSPLHF
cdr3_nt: TGTGCCAGCAGCTCAGACAAAGACAGACGGAATTCACCCCTCCACTTT

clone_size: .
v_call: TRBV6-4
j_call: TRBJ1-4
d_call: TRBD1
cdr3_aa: CASSDRTGNEKLFF
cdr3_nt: TGTGCCAGCAGTGACAGGACAGGGAATGAAAAACTGTTTTTT

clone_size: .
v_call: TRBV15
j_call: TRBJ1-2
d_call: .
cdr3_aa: CATSRDRGYGYTF
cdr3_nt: TGTGCCACCAGCAGAGATCGGGGTTATGGCTACACCTTC

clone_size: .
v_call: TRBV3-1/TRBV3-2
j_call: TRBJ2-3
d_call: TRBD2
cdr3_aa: CASSQDASGGTTDTQYF
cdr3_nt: TGTGCCAGCAGCCAAGACGCTAGCGGGGGGACCACAGATACGCAGTATTTT

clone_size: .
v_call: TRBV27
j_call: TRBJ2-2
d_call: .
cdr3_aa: CASSWERDTGELFF
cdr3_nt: TGTGCCAGCTCTTGGGAGCGGGACACCGGGGAGCTGTTTTTT

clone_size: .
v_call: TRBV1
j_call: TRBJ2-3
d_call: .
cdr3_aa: CTPTTSGGTDTQYF
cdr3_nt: TGCACCCCTACCACTAGCGGGGGCACAGATACGCAGTATTTT

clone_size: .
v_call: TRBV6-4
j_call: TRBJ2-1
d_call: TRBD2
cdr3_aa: CASSRLAGDINEQFF
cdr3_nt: TGTGCCAGCAGCCGACTAGCGGGGGATATAAATGAGCAGTTCTTC

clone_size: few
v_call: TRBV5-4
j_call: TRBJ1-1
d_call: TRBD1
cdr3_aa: CASSNEGTANTEAFF
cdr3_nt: TGTGCCAGCAGCAATGAAGGGACAGCGAACACTGAAGCTTTCTTT

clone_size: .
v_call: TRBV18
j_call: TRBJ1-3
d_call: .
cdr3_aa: CASSLRPGNTIYF
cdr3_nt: TGTGCCAGCTCACTGCGGCCTGGAAACACCATATATTTT

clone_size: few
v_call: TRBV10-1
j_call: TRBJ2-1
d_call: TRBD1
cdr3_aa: CASPYFRGEQFF
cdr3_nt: TGCGCCAGCCCCTACTTCAGGGGGGAGCAGTTCTTC

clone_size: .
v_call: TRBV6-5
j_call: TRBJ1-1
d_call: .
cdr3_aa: CASSYSESTEAFF
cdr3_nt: TGTGCCAGCAGTTACTCGGAGAGCACTGAAGCTTTCTTT

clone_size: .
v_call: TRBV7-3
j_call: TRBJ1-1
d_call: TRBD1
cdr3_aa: CASSLNRGDTEAFF
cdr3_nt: TGTGCCAGCAGCTTAAACAGGGGCGACACTGAAGCTTTCTTT

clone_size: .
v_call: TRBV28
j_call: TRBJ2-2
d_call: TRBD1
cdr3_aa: CASGGQGSSNTGELFF
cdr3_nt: TGTGCCAGCGGTGGACAGGGGTCATCGAACACCGGGGAGCTGTTTTTT

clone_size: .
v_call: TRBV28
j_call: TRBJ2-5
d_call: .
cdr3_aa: CASSLSRGRETQYF
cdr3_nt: TGTGCCAGCAGTTTAAGCAGAGGAAGGGAGACCCAGTACTTC

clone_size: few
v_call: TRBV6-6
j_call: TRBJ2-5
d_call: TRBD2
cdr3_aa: CASTNQAGGETQYF
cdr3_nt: TGTGCCAGCACCAACCAGGCGGGAGGCGAGACCCAGTACTTC

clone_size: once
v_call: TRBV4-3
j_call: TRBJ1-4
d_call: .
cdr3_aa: CASSQERGEEVKLFF
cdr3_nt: TGCGCCAGCAGCCAAGAGCGGGGTGAGGAAGTAAAACTGTTTTTT

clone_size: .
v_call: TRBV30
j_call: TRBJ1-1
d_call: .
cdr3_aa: CAWSVTERRGTEAFF
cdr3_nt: TGTGCCTGGAGTGTAACTGAACGTCGGGGAACTGAAGCTTTCTTT

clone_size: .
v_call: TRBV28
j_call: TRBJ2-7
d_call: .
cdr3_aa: CASRTPGGTYEQYF
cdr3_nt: TGTGCCAGCAGAACCCCCGGCGGGACCTACGAGCAGTACTTC

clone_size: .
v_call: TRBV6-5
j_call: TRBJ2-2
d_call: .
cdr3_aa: CASSHRDTGELFF
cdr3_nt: TGTGCCAGCAGCCACAGAGACACCGGGGAGCTGTTTTTT

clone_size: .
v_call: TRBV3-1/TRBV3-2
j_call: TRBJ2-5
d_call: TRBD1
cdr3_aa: CASSHPTFGQGRTQYF
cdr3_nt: TGTGCCAGCAGCCATCCCACCTTCGGACAGGGACGAACCCAGTACTTC

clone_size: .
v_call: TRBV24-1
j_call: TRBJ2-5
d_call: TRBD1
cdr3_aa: CATAGTGSVKETQYF
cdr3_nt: TGTGCCACCGCTGGGACAGGGTCGGTAAAAGAGACCCAGTACTTC